A single sample gave rise to the 27 T cell receptor beta chains below, sequenced in a study of TIL therapy for anti-PD-1-resistant metastatic lung cancer. This sample's time point: pre-treatment sample, taken before nivolumab and TIL therapy. Most excised metastases sampled were pleural nodules or supraclavicular lymph nodes. The immunoSEQ assay was v3. Profiling relied on immunoSEQ multiplex PCR, and the TCRdb table lists in-frame clones only, not all of them. The table lists about 5,300 clones, around three fifths of them singletons. The material sequenced was tumor tissue, taken at baseline. Every receptor here comes from a man aged 70-80 years with non-small cell lung cancer.

The chain recombines TRBV6-5 with TRBJ1-1; D is perhaps TRBD1 (5 bases). The germline V gene has CDR1 MNHEY and CDR2 SVGAGI. V shed 2 bases and J shed 4 bases, with 14 bases lying between them. The CDR3 runs 15 residues. CDR3 DNA: TGTGCCAGCAGTTACGATTCCTTAAGGGGCACTGAAGCTTTCTTT. Amino acid sequence: CASSYDSLRGTEAFF.

This clone has a handful of counts. The chain links TRBV28 to TRBJ2-4; tentatively, D is TRBD2 (5 bases). CDR3 length: 14 residues. Germline V lookup: CDR1 MDHEN, CDR2 SYDVKM. The V and J ends lost 3 bases and 0 bases respectively, with 6 bases between them. CDR3: CASSFAGAKNIQYF. The CDR3 DNA follows: TGTGCCAGCAGTTTTGCGGGAGCCAAAAACATTCAGTACTTC.

The genes are TRBV30 and TRBJ2-5, with a tentative D call TRBD1 (8 bases). Trimming left V 3 bases short and J 2 bases short, with 16 bases between. The CDR3 sequence is 15 residues long. From germline, CDR1 is GTSNPN and CDR2 SVGIG (reference sequence). The CDR3 reads CAWSGQGLSQETQYF. The CDR3 DNA follows: TGTGCCTGGAGCGGACAGGGACTATCACAAGAGACCCAGTACTTC.

In this sample, this clone turned up once. The rearrangement links TRBV18 to TRBJ2-1; D not certain. From germline, CDR1 is KGHSH and CDR2 LQKENI. V lost 2 bases and J lost 2, with 7 bases in between. This CDR3 contains 14 residues. The CDR3 DNA sequence: TGTGCCAGCTCACCATCCACTACCTACAATGAGCAGTTCTTC. It is translated as CASSPSTTYNEQFF.

The chain combines TRBV7-6 with TRBJ2-1; D is ambiguous. Germline lookup yields CDR1 SGHVS and CDR2 FNYEAQ. The CDR3 is made up of 14 amino acids. Trimming pared 3 bases from V and 2 bases from J, leaving 8 bases between. The CDR3 reads CASSLSETYNEQFF. CDR3 sequence (DNA): TGTGCCAGCAGCTTGAGCGAGACCTACAATGAGCAGTTCTTC.

This clone was detected a few times. The V gene is TRBV5-3, the J gene TRBJ2-7, with D possibly being TRBD2 (5 bases). TRBV5-3 is assigned to the ORF class and has an uncertain function. The CDR3 covers 15 residues. Trimming shortened V by 1 base and J by 1 base, and 12 bases separated the two germline ends. The CDR3 DNA reads TGTGCCAGAAGCTTGTTTGAGCGGATGTCCTACGAGCAGTACTTC. Translation gives CARSLFERMSYEQYF.

V gene TRBV5-5 combines with J gene TRBJ1-5; a possible D gene is TRBD1 (5 bases). Trimming removed 3 bases at V and 5 bases at J, with 15 bases between. The V gene's germline CDR1 is SGHKS and CDR2 YYEKEE (reference sequence). The CDR3 spans 15 residues. The CDR3 DNA is TGTGCCAGCAGCTCCCAGGGCCTTAGGGATCAGCCCCAGCATTTT. It encodes CASSSQGLRDQPQHF. The full variable domain, completed using reference TRBV5-5 and TRBJ1-5, is DAGVTQSPTHLIKTRGQQVTLRCSPISGHKSVSWYQQVLGQGPQFIFQYYEKEERGRGNFPDRFSARQFPNYSSELNVNALLLGDSALYLCASSSQGLRDQPQHFGDGTRLSIL.

The V gene is TRBV4-2, the J gene TRBJ1-5; D is perhaps TRBD1 (5 bases). V was cut by 0 bases and J by 6 bases, with 12 bases left in between. The CDR3 runs to 15 residues. Germline values: CDR1 LGHNA, CDR2 YNFKEQ. The CDR3 protein is CASSQDGAMAQPQHF. CDR3 DNA sequence: TGTGCCAGCAGCCAAGATGGGGCCATGGCTCAGCCCCAGCATTTT.

This clone was recorded once. The gene calls are TRBV5-1 and TRBJ2-3, with D maybe TRBD1 (5 bases). The CDR3 is 13 amino acids. Germline loops: CDR1 SGHRS, CDR2 YFSETQ. Deletions cut 0 bases from V and 4 bases from J, with 6 bases between. The CDR3 DNA is TGCGCCAGCAGCTTGGCAGGGTCAGATACGCAGTATTTT. Residues: CASSLAGSDTQYF.

The chain is built from TRBV28 and TRBJ1-2; D remains ambiguous. CDR1 is MDHEN, CDR2 SYDVKM, per germline. The CDR3 contains 12 residues. V was clipped by 5 bases and J by 7 bases, with 11 bases between them. CDR3 nucleotide sequence: TGTGCCAGCAGTATAGAAATTGGTGGCTACACCTTC. Its protein product is CASSIEIGGYTF.

The rearrangement joins TRBV7-9 to TRBJ1-1; D is ambiguous. V was cut by 1 base and J by 2 bases, with 8 bases left in between. The CDR3 covers 14 residues. In germline, CDR1 is SEHNR, CDR2 FQNEAQ (reference sequence). CDR3 nucleotides: TGTGCCAGCAGCTTAGGAGGTAGTAACACTGAAGCTTTCTTT. Translation: CASSLGGSNTEAFF.

In this sample, this clone turned up a few times. The rearrangement joins TRBV7-2 to TRBJ2-2; D remains ambiguous. V was cut by 1 base and J by 6 bases, with 12 bases left in between. This CDR3 comprises 15 residues. Germline-derived CDR1 and CDR2 are SGHTA and FQGNSA. CDR3 protein: CASSLVSPPSGELFF. The CDR3 DNA reads TGTGCCAGCAGCTTAGTAAGCCCCCCCTCCGGGGAGCTGTTTTTT.

V and J are TRBV10-3 and TRBJ2-3; the match to TRBD2 covers 9 bases. V gave up 10 bases and J gave up 3 bases; unmatched junction bases: 14. This CDR3 is 16 amino acids long. Germline CDR1 reads ENHRY; CDR2 reads SYGVKD. The CDR3 region is CATERTSGFNTDTQYF. DNA of the CDR3: TGTGCCACCGAGAGAACTAGCGGGTTTAATACAGATACGCAGTATTTT.

This sequence joins TRBV11-2 and TRBJ2-5; TRBD1 agrees at 7 bases. The CDR3 is 18 amino acids. Looked up from germline, CDR1 is SGHAT and CDR2 is FQNNGV. Losses at the gene ends were 1 base for V and 5 bases for J; bases not matched to a gene: 16. CDR3 DNA: TGTGCCAGCAGCTTAGTCAGCTTGGACAGGATTTTGGGTGAGACCCAGTACTTC. Encoded protein: CASSLVSLDRILGETQYF.

This chain connects TRBV9 to TRBJ2-5; tentative D call: TRBD1 (6 bases). CDR3 length: 15 amino acids. The V gene's germline CDR1 is SGDLS and CDR2 YYNGEE. The V end lost 4 bases, the J end lost 2 bases, and 15 bases lay between the germline ends. The CDR3 region is CASSPLGTLQETQYF. CDR3 sequence (DNA): TGTGCCAGCAGCCCTCTTGGGACATTACAAGAGACCCAGTACTTC.

The genes are TRBV14 and TRBJ2-1, with no clear D. The CDR3 covers 14 residues. From germline, CDR1 is SGHDN and CDR2 FVKESK. Trimming shortened V by 1 base and J by 0 bases, and 4 bases separated the two germline ends. CDR3 sequence: CASSQGSSYNEQFF. The DNA of the CDR3 is TGTGCCAGCAGCCAAGGGAGCTCCTACAATGAGCAGTTCTTC. Using reference TRBV14 and TRBJ2-1 for the parts outside the CDR3, the full variable domain is EAGVTQFPSHSVIEKGQTVTLRCDPISGHDNLYWYRRVMGKEIKFLLHFVKESKQDESGMPNNRFLAERTGGTYSTLKVQPAELEDSGVYFCASSQGSSYNEQFFGPGTRLTVL.

This clone occurred once. V gene TRBV28 combines with J gene TRBJ2-5; D perhaps matches TRBD2 (6 bases). With 7 bases removed from V and 1 base from J, the gap between germline ends came to 10 bases. The CDR3 runs to 13 residues. Germline-derived CDR1 and CDR2 are MDHEN and SYDVKM. CDR3 DNA: TGTGCCAGCACCGGGGACTTCCAAGAGACCCAGTACTTC. Translating it yields CASTGDFQETQYF. Full variable domain (missing parts from reference TRBV28 and TRBJ2-5): DVKVTQSSRYLVKRTGEKVFLECVQDMDHENMFWYRQDPGLGLRLIYFSYDVKMKEKGDIPEGYSVSREKKERFSLILESASTNQTSMYLCASTGDFQETQYFGPGTRLLVL.

This clone was seen a handful of times. The chain combines TRBV15 with TRBJ2-7, with TRBD1 matching over 7 bases. There are 14 residues in the CDR3. After removal of 1 base from V and 6 bases from J, the junction contained 6 bases not matched to a gene. Germline V gene data show CDR1 as LNHNV and CDR2 as YYDKDF (reference sequence). CDR3 sequence (DNA): TGTGCCACCAGCAGAGCCCAAGACAGGGCCGAGCAGTACTTC. This codes for CATSRAQDRAEQYF.

The chain combines TRBV14 with TRBJ2-3; D remains ambiguous. The CDR3 has 13 amino acids. V lost 3 bases and J 1 base, leaving 5 bases between the germline ends. Germline CDR1 SGHDN, CDR2 FVKESK. This CDR3 reads CASSQFRTDTQYF. CDR3 nucleotides: TGTGCCAGCAGCCAGTTTCGCACAGATACGCAGTATTTT.

The chain joins TRBV7-9 to TRBJ1-6, with D uncertain. Germline lookup yields CDR1 SEHNR and CDR2 FQNEAQ (reference sequence). The length of the CDR3 is 16 residues. Trimming cost V 5 bases and J 8 bases, with 19 bases left between them. CDR3: CASSNTQRRVDSPLHF. The DNA of the CDR3 is TGTGCCAGCAGCAACACGCAGAGGCGTGTAGATTCACCCCTCCACTTT.

The chain carries TRBV4-1 and TRBJ2-7; 8 bases align to TRBD2. Unmatched junction bases numbered 7, after V lost 0 bases and J lost 6 bases. There are 15 residues in the CDR3. Germline loops: CDR1 MGHRA, CDR2 YSYEKL. This CDR3 is CASSQDLGLAFEQYF. In DNA, the CDR3 is TGCGCCAGCAGCCAAGATCTAGGACTAGCATTCGAGCAGTACTTC.

In its sample, this clone was seen a few times. J is TRBJ1-1 and V is TRBV5-6; 9 nucleotides align to TRBD1. Germline CDR1 reads SGHDT; CDR2 reads YYEEEE. Trimming removed 3 bases from V and 0 bases from J; junction bases left unmatched: 3. The CDR3 loop spans 15 amino acids. The CDR3 DNA is TGTGCCAGCAGCTCTGACAGGGGGATGAACACTGAAGCTTTCTTT. Its translation: CASSSDRGMNTEAFF.

The genes are TRBV7-2 and TRBJ2-1, with a weak D call TRBD2 (5 bases). Trimming took off 1 base at V and 4 bases at J, with 11 bases between the two ends. The CDR3 sequence is 15 residues long. Germline V gives CDR1 SGHTA, CDR2 FQGNSA. CDR3 sequence: CASSLDGKSYNEQFF. In nucleotides, the CDR3 is TGTGCCAGCAGCTTAGACGGGAAAAGTTACAATGAGCAGTTCTTC.

J is TRBJ2-1 and V is TRBV5-1, with D uncertain. The CDR3 length is 12 residues. Trimming removed 0 bases from V and 9 bases from J, with 7 bases in between. Per the germline V gene, CDR1 is SGHRS and CDR2 is YFSETQ. CDR3 residues: CASSLVGFEQFF. The CDR3 DNA sequence: TGCGCCAGCAGCTTGGTCGGGTTTGAGCAGTTCTTC.

This clone is medium-sized in the sample. The rearrangement joins TRBV4-2 to TRBJ2-7; 9 bases are shared with TRBD2. From germline, CDR1 is LGHNA and CDR2 YNFKEQ. Losses at the gene ends were 1 base for V and 8 bases for J; bases not matched to a gene: 9. This CDR3 region has 15 residues. The CDR3 DNA reads TGTGCCAGCAGCCAAGTTGATAGCGGGAGCGCTCAGCAGTACTTC. Its protein is CASSQVDSGSAQQYF.

In this sample, this clone turned up a few times. The rearrangement joins TRBV10-1 to TRBJ2-7; D gene uncertain. CDR1 is WNHNN, CDR2 SYGVQD, per germline (reference sequence). This CDR3 has 12 residues. Trimming pared 6 bases from V and 4 bases from J, leaving 10 bases between. The CDR3, as DNA: TGCGCCAGCAGGCTCTGTAGATACGAGCAGTACTTC. Translation gives CASRLCRYEQYF.

This clone was seen more than once but under ten times. The chain links TRBV11-2 to TRBJ2-7; 8 bases align to TRBD2. Germline-derived CDR1 and CDR2 are SGHAT and FQNNGV. This CDR3 contains 14 residues. J gave up 0 bases and V 3 bases, and 1 base lay outside the gene matches. The CDR3 loop is CASSFTSGSYEQYF. As DNA, the CDR3 is TGTGCCAGCAGCTTTACTAGCGGCTCCTACGAGCAGTACTTC.